The 24 T cell receptor beta chains presented below share a single source sample, sequenced in a study of T-cell memory formation after mild COVID-19 (dated by TCRdb to the early 2020s). Library prep was done by 5' RACE. TCRdb shows the sequencer as Illumina NovaSeq 6000. Starting from the raw public reads, TCRdb applied fastp trimming at Q25, assembled clones with MiXCR and retained in-frame beta chains. Each CDR3 protein gets just one entry, which takes the most common genes and DNA from the rows behind it. The sample records a few hundred thousand distinct CDR3 sequences, 15% to 20% of which are singletons. 20% to 25% of the sample is held by the ten biggest clonotypes. The sample was PBMCs or a T cell subset sorted from them (not recorded which). All receptors come from a man aged 18 to 35 who had mild COVID-19 (a few samples of this study predate the infection). The sample titles of this study are shuffled in the database, so cell type and time point are left out; the donor was told from shared clones.

This clonotype was observed a few times. The V and J genes are TRBV6-6 and TRBJ2-2, with 7 bases lining up with TRBD1. The CDR3 extends over 15 amino acids. The junction had 9 bases not matched to a gene; V was cut back by 4 bases and J by 7 bases. Germline-derived CDR1 and CDR2 are MNHNY and SVGAGI (reference sequence). For the CDR3, the DNA is TGTGCCAGCAGTTCAGGGGGAAGGCATGGCGGGGAGCTGTTTTTT. Protein sequence: CASSSGGRHGGELFF.

This clonotype has a handful of counts. This chain uses TRBV7-3 with TRBJ1-3; unclear D gene. Germline V gene sequence: CDR1 SGHTA, CDR2 FQGTGA. The CDR3 is 17 residues long. V lost 1 base, J lost 3 bases, and 16 bases lay in between. This CDR3 reads CASSLICTIQLGNTIYF. In nucleotides, the CDR3 is TGTGCCAGCAGCTTAATTTGTACGATCCAGCTTGGAAACACCATATATTTT. The variable domain in full, completed from reference TRBV7-3 and TRBJ1-3, reads GAGVSQTPSNKVTEKGKYVELRCDPISGHTALYWYRQSLGQGPEFLIYFQGTGAADDSGLPNDRFFAVRPEGSVSTLKIQRTERGDSAVYLCASSLICTIQLGNTIYFGEGSWLTVV.

This clonotype turned up a few times. The gene calls are TRBV2 and TRBJ2-3, with D uncertain. This CDR3 comprises 13 residues. Per germline, CDR1 SNHLY and CDR2 FYNNEI. V was pared by 6 bases and J by 6 bases, with 13 bases between. CDR3 in DNA: TGTGCCAGCAGCTTCAGCCAGGATGATACGCAGTATTTT. Its protein product is CASSFSQDDTQYF.

The chain couples TRBV10-3 to TRBJ2-1; tentatively, D is TRBD1 (7 bases). The CDR3 has 16 amino acids. The germline gives CDR1 ENHRY, CDR2 SYGVKD. With 10 bases removed from V and 4 bases from J, the gap between germline ends came to 23 bases. CDR3 coding DNA: TGTGCCACACGGGGGAGTACAGGGGATTCGTACAATGAGCAGTTCTTC. Translating gives CATRGSTGDSYNEQFF.

The CDR3 region is CASSGHGAKETQYF. DNA of the CDR3: TGTGCCAGCAGCGGACATGGAGCTAAAGAGACCCAGTACTTC. The chain couples TRBV7-9 to TRBJ2-5; the D gene is possibly TRBD1 (5 bases). This CDR3 has 14 residues. V lost 5 bases and J lost 3, with 13 bases in between. Germline CDR1 SEHNR, CDR2 FQNEAQ (reference sequence).

This clonotype was observed many times. This sequence joins TRBV7-2 and TRBJ2-3; a weak D match, TRBD1 (5 bases). The CDR3 length is 12 residues. Germline V gene lookup returns CDR1 SGHTA and CDR2 FQGNSA. Trimming cost V 6 bases and J 4 bases, with 8 bases left between them. CDR3 amino acids: CASRGQSDTQYF. CDR3 nucleotide sequence: TGTGCCAGCAGGGGGCAATCAGATACGCAGTATTTT.

A few counts support this clonotype. The chain links TRBV15 to TRBJ1-2, with 10 bases lining up with TRBD1. CDR1 and CDR2 from the germline V gene are LNHNV and YYDKDF (reference sequence). The CDR3 totals 13 residues. With V trimmed by 5 bases and J by 6 bases, 3 bases remained unmatched. The CDR3 here is CATSAGQGDGYTF. CDR3 DNA sequence: TGTGCCACCAGCGCTGGACAGGGGGATGGCTACACCTTC. The whole variable domain, filled in from reference TRBV15 and TRBJ1-2, reads DAMVIQNPRYQVTQFGKPVTLSCSQTLNHNVMYWYQQKSSQAPKLLFHYYDKDFNNEADTPDNFQSRRPNTSFCFLDIRSPGLGDTAMYLCATSAGQGDGYTFGSGTRLTVV.

The table lists this clonotype with a few counts. V gene TRBV6-2 or TRBV6-3 combines with J gene TRBJ1-1, with no clear D. Germline loops: CDR1 MNHEY, CDR2 SVGEGT. V lost 0 bases to trimming and J lost 5 bases, with 10 bases between them. The CDR3 runs to 14 residues. CDR3 nucleotide sequence: TGTGCCAGCAGTTACTCTGGGGAGAGGACTGAAGCTTTCTTT. This sequence encodes CASSYSGERTEAFF.

The chain is built from TRBV7-9 and TRBJ1-4; D not certain. The V end lost 5 bases, the J end lost 4 bases, and 14 bases lay between the germline ends. From germline, CDR1 is SEHNR and CDR2 FQNEAQ (reference sequence). This CDR3 has 15 residues. DNA for the CDR3: TGTGCCAGCAGCCCTCCGGGAGAGGTTAATGAAAAACTGTTTTTT. This encodes CASSPPGEVNEKLFF.

CDR3 in amino acids: CASSLRNQRLLSTDTQYF. CDR3 bases: TGCGCCAGCAGCCTCCGGAACCAGCGCCTTTTAAGCACAGATACGCAGTATTTT. This chain uses TRBV5-1 with TRBJ2-3; D is undetermined. Per the germline V gene, CDR1 is SGHRS and CDR2 is YFSETQ. Deletions cut 4 bases from V and 0 bases from J, with 21 bases between. This CDR3 has 18 amino acids.

This clonotype was counted only a few times. V gene TRBV6-5 combines with J gene TRBJ2-7; no definite D call. This CDR3 region has 13 residues. Deletions cut 0 bases from V and 5 bases from J, with 8 bases between. Germline V gene data show CDR1 as MNHEY and CDR2 as SVGAGI. The CDR3 protein is CASSYSWGDEQYF. As DNA, the CDR3 is TGTGCCAGCAGTTACTCTTGGGGTGACGAGCAGTACTTC.

In this sample, this clonotype turned up a few times. The chain links TRBV20-1 to TRBJ1-1; 7 bases agree with TRBD1. The germline V gene encodes CDR1 DFQATT and CDR2 SNEGSKA (reference sequence). V was clipped by 0 bases and J by 5 bases; unmatched bases: 12. The CDR3 spans 16 residues. In DNA form, the CDR3 reads TGCAGTGCTAGAGATCAGAGATTAAGGGGGCGGACTGAAGCTTTCTTT. Amino acid sequence: CSARDQRLRGRTEAFF.

This clonotype turned up a few times. The gene calls are TRBV5-1 and TRBJ2-7; 10 nucleotides line up with TRBD2. V gave up 3 bases and J gave up 0 bases; unmatched junction bases: 9. Germline-derived CDR1 and CDR2 are SGHRS and YFSETQ. The CDR3 is 17 amino acids. The CDR3 region is CASSSGSGGPSSYEQYV. The CDR3 DNA sequence: TGCGCCAGCAGCTCCGGTAGCGGGGGGCCGAGCTCCTACGAGCAGTACGTC.

This clonotype was observed at least ten times. The V and J genes are TRBV7-6 and TRBJ2-5; perhaps TRBD2 as D (6 bases). V was trimmed by 0 bases and J by 1 base, leaving 9 bases between them. There are 15 residues in the CDR3. Germline CDR1 and CDR2: SGHVS and FNYEAQ. The DNA of the CDR3 is TGTGCCAGCAGCTTAGCGAAACTAGCCCAAGAGACCCAGTACTTC. Its protein is CASSLAKLAQETQYF.

J is TRBJ1-6 and V is TRBV6-5, with D tentatively TRBD1 (5 bases). Germline-derived CDR1 and CDR2 are MNHEY and SVGAGI. The CDR3 loop spans 15 amino acids. The V gene lost 6 bases and the J gene lost 8 bases, with 17 bases spanning the gap. The CDR3 loop is CASRPTRDGYSPLHF. For the CDR3, the DNA is TGTGCCAGCAGGCCAACCCGGGACGGTTATTCACCCCTCCACTTT.

The genes are TRBV11-1 and TRBJ2-5, with D perhaps matching TRBD1 or TRBD2 (5 bases each). V was clipped by 5 bases and J by 2 bases, with 15 bases between them. The V gene's germline CDR1 is SGHAT and CDR2 FQDESV (reference sequence). The CDR3 runs to 15 residues. DNA of the CDR3: TGTGCCAGCAGCCCGAGGGACCGCCGGCAAGAGACCCAGTACTTC. It encodes CASSPRDRRQETQYF.

This clonotype appeared a few times. The V call is TRBV9, the J call TRBJ2-7, with D maybe TRBD2 (6 bases). The germline V gene encodes CDR1 SGDLS and CDR2 YYNGEE. V lost 4 bases and J lost 3, with 20 bases in between. The CDR3 is 16 amino acids. The CDR3 bases are TGTGCCAGCAGCCCCCACTCCGGGACGGGGGACTACGAGCAGTACGTC. Its translation: CASSPHSGTGDYEQYV.

This clonotype occurred a few times. The V gene is TRBV6-2 or TRBV6-3, the J gene TRBJ2-7, with D perhaps TRBD1 (5 bases). V was cut by 6 bases and J by 1 base, with 10 bases left in between. CDR1 and CDR2 from the germline V gene are MNHEY and SVGEGT. The CDR3 runs to 13 residues. CDR3 protein: CASRSAGSYEQYF. CDR3 bases: TGTGCCAGCAGGTCGGCAGGGTCCTACGAGCAGTACTTC.

This clonotype was counted only a few times. The genes are TRBV7-3 and TRBJ2-1; 9 positions match TRBD1. The CDR3 loop spans 14 amino acids. Germline loops: CDR1 SGHTA, CDR2 FQGTGA. J gave up 7 bases and V 5 bases, and 6 bases lay outside the gene matches. CDR3 in DNA: TGTGCCAGCAGCCCACAGGGGGCTCAGAATGAGCAGTTCTTC. Its translation is CASSPQGAQNEQFF.

In its sample, this clonotype was seen a few times. The chain is built from TRBV5-1 and TRBJ1-3; D ambiguous. CDR1 is SGHRS, CDR2 YFSETQ, per germline. V lost 0 bases to trimming and J lost 2 bases, with 12 bases between them. The CDR3 loop spans 16 amino acids. CDR3 loop: CASSLDPAAAGNTIYF. The CDR3 DNA is TGCGCCAGCAGCTTGGACCCCGCGGCAGCTGGAAACACCATATATTTT.

Comment on this clonotype: A read error may produce the germline difference seen at one junction end. The CDR3 DNA is TGTGCCAGCACCCACAGATCGGGGGAGACGCAGTACTTC. Protein: CASTHRSGETQYF. The chain joins TRBV7-2 to TRBJ2-5, with a weak D call TRBD2 (6 bases). Germline CDR1 is SGHTA and CDR2 is FQGNSA. CDR3 size: 13 residues. Variable domain in full (rest from reference TRBV7-2 and TRBJ2-5): GAGVSQSPSNKVTEKGKDVELRCDPISGHTALYWYRQSLGQGLEFLIYFQGNSAPDKSGLPSDRFSAERTGGSVSTLTIQRTQQEDSAVYLCASTHRSGETQYFGPGTRLLVL.

This clonotype was seen a few times. V is TRBV3-1 and J is TRBJ2-4; 7 bases agree with TRBD2. Germline V gene lookup returns CDR1 LGHDT and CDR2 YNNKEL (reference sequence). The CDR3 is 17 amino acids. The J segment lost 0 bases and the V segment lost 3 bases, leaving 8 bases of the junction unmatched. The CDR3 DNA follows: TGTGCCAGCAGCCAGGCTGGACTAGAGGTAGCCAAAAACATTCAGTACTTC. Translating it yields CASSQAGLEVAKNIQYF. The full variable domain, its missing parts supplied by reference TRBV3-1 and TRBJ2-4, is DTAVSQTPKYLVTQMGNDKSIKCEQNLGHDTMYWYKQDSKKFLKIMFSYNNKELIINETVPNRFSPKSPDKAHLNLHINSLELGDSAVYFCASSQAGLEVAKNIQYFGAGTRLSVL.

The CDR3 protein is CASSLTSGVPMPTYEQYF. The CDR3, as DNA: TGCGCCAGCAGCTTAACTAGCGGGGTTCCGATGCCGACCTACGAGCAGTACTTC. V and J are TRBV4-1 and TRBJ2-7; 10 positions agree with TRBD2. The length of the CDR3 is 18 residues. Per germline, CDR1 MGHRA and CDR2 YSYEKL. With 5 bases clipped from V and 2 bases from J, the junction kept 15 bases outside the gene matches.

This clonotype was seen only a few times. This chain uses TRBV5-1 with TRBJ2-5, with 8 bases fitting TRBD1. Germline values: CDR1 SGHRS, CDR2 YFSETQ. The CDR3 runs 14 residues. Trimming cost V 5 bases and J 2 bases; bases outside gene matches: 5. CDR3 in amino acids: CASRTTGDQETQYF. The DNA for the CDR3 is TGCGCCAGCAGAACGACAGGGGATCAAGAGACCCAGTACTTC.